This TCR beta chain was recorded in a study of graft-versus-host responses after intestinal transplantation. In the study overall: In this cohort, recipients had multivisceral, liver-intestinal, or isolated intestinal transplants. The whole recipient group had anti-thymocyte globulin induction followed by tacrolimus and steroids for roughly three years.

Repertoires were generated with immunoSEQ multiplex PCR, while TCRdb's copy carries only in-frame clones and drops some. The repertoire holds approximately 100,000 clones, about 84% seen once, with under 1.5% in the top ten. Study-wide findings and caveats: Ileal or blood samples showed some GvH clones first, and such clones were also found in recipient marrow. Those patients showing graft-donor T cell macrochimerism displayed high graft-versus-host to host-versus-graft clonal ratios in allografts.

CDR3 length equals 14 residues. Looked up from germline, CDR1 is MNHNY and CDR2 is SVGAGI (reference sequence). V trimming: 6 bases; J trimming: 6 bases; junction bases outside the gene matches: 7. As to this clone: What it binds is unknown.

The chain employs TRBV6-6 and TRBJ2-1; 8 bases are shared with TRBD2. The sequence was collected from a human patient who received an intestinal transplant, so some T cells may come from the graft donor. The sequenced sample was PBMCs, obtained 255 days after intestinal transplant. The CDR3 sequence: CASSPTTSGNEQFF. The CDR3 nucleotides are TGTGCCAGCAGCCCCACCACTAGCGGCAATGAGCAGTTCTTC.